The 25 T cell receptor beta chains listed next were all sequenced from one sample in a study of cytomegalovirus exposure and HLA in healthy donors. The PCR was carried out with 60 Vbeta primers and 13 Jbeta primers. Assay: immunoSEQ multiplex PCR; the TCRdb copy retains only in-frame clones and omits some. The table lists under 150,000 clones, about 79% of them singletons, with around 3.9% in the top ten. The sequenced sample was PBMCs. The receptors were gathered from a middle-aged man in good health and CMV-seropositive.

The chain links TRBV7-3 to TRBJ2-3, with 11 bases fitting TRBD2. This CDR3 has 15 amino acids. With 4 bases clipped from V and 5 bases from J, the junction kept 5 bases outside the gene matches. Looked up from germline, CDR1 is SGHTA and CDR2 is FQGTGA. CDR3 nucleotide sequence: TGTGCCAGCAGCTGGGATAGCGGGGGGGGAGATACGCAGTATTTT. Translating it yields CASSWDSGGGDTQYF. The full variable domain, rest sourced from reference TRBV7-3 and TRBJ2-3, is GAGVSQTPSNKVTEKGKYVELRCDPISGHTALYWYRQSLGQGPEFLIYFQGTGAADDSGLPNDRFFAVRPEGSVSTLKIQRTERGDSAVYLCASSWDSGGGDTQYFGPGTRLTVL.

This rearrangement joins TRBV27 to TRBJ1-1; the match to TRBD1 covers 8 bases. The CDR3 sequence is 14 residues long. Germline trimming cut 2 bases from V and 7 bases from J; bases unmatched to any gene: 6. Germline V lookup: CDR1 MNHEY, CDR2 SMNVEV (reference sequence). The CDR3 protein is CASSLSRQGYEAFF. The CDR3 region has the DNA TGTGCCAGCAGTTTAAGTCGACAGGGGTATGAAGCTTTCTTT.

The chain links TRBV27 to TRBJ1-1, with D perhaps TRBD1 (6 bases). V was trimmed by 3 bases and J by 5 bases, leaving 13 bases between them. This CDR3 is built from 14 residues. Per germline, CDR1 MNHEY and CDR2 SMNVEV (reference sequence). CDR3 amino acids: CASSLYTGRTEAFF. The CDR3 DNA sequence: TGTGCCAGCAGTTTGTATACAGGGAGAACTGAAGCTTTCTTT.

V and J are TRBV9 and TRBJ2-5; 10 bases are shared with TRBD2. The ends lost 4 bases at V and 0 bases at J; junction bases unmatched: 12. The CDR3 runs to 18 residues. Germline values: CDR1 SGDLS, CDR2 YYNGEE. The CDR3 DNA follows: TGTGCCAGCAGCCCCAGACTAGCGGGCGCCCCGTACCAAGAGACCCAGTACTTC. This encodes CASSPRLAGAPYQETQYF.

The chain links TRBV19 to TRBJ1-6; D gene ambiguous. The CDR3 contains 18 residues. The germline CDR1 and CDR2 sequences are LNHDA and SQIVND (reference sequence). Trimming shortened V by 3 bases and J by 0 bases, and 15 bases separated the two germline ends. CDR3 region: CASSIKRVGSSYNSPLHF. CDR3 bases: TGTGCCAGTAGTATCAAGAGGGTGGGTAGCTCCTATAATTCACCCCTCCACTTT.

The chain carries TRBV19 and TRBJ2-1; 11 nucleotides match TRBD2. This CDR3 spans 15 amino acids. V dropped 7 bases and J dropped 5; count of bases not matched to a gene: 7. Germline lookup yields CDR1 LNHDA and CDR2 SQIVND (reference sequence). The CDR3 bases are TGTGCCAGTACTAAACTAGCGGGGGACCACAATGAGCAGTTCTTC. As protein: CASTKLAGDHNEQFF.

The gene calls are TRBV7-3 and TRBJ2-2; D is uncertain. The germline CDR1 and CDR2 sequences are SGHTA and FQGTGA. The CDR3 spans 14 residues. V dropped 5 bases and J dropped 1 base, with 8 bases sitting between them. CDR3 nucleotides: TGTGCCAGCAGCCTCCACAAGAACACCGGGGAGCTGTTTTTT. Translation: CASSLHKNTGELFF.

The chain carries TRBV6-6 and TRBJ1-4; 7 positions agree with TRBD1. Trimming removed 8 bases from V and 14 bases from J; junction bases left unmatched: 17. In germline, CDR1 is MNHNY, CDR2 SVGAGI (reference sequence). This CDR3 spans 14 amino acids. The CDR3: CASLYPGTTGLLFF. In nucleotides, the CDR3 is TGTGCCAGCTTATATCCCGGAACGACAGGGCTCCTGTTTTTT.

The chain combines TRBV5-1 with TRBJ1-6; TRBD1 matches 10 bases. Trimming took 0 bases from V and 10 from J; bases not matched to a gene: 10. CDR3 length: 17 residues. Germline V gene lookup returns CDR1 SGHRS and CDR2 YFSETQ. The CDR3 region has the DNA TGCGCCAGCAGCTTGGTGGGACAGGGGATAGTGGGATCACCCCTCCACTTT. Protein sequence: CASSLVGQGIVGSPLHF.

The V gene is TRBV29-1, the J gene TRBJ2-3, with TRBD2 matching over 9 bases. The CDR3 consists of 14 residues. Germline assignment: CDR1 SQVTM and CDR2 ANQGSEA. V dropped 7 bases and J dropped 5; count of bases not matched to a gene: 10. CDR3 sequence reads: CSADQRGEGDTQYF. Written as DNA, the CDR3 is TGCAGCGCCGACCAGCGGGGGGAGGGAGATACGCAGTATTTT.

The chain uses TRBV19 and TRBJ2-7; 12 bases agree with TRBD1. Germline V gene sequence: CDR1 LNHDA, CDR2 SQIVND (reference sequence). Trimming cost V 9 bases and J 8 bases; bases outside gene matches: 2. The CDR3 runs to 11 residues. This CDR3 reads CARGQGAQQYF. CDR3 nucleotides: TGTGCCAGGGGACAGGGGGCCCAGCAGTACTTC.

The rearrangement uses TRBV18 and TRBJ2-7, with 11 bases lining up with TRBD2. Looked up from germline, CDR1 is KGHSH and CDR2 is LQKENI. V lost 0 bases, J lost 2 bases, and 0 bases stayed unmatched. The length of the CDR3 is 15 residues. The CDR3 spells CASSPPGLAAYEQYF. Here the CDR3 DNA reads TGTGCCAGCTCACCACCGGGACTAGCGGCCTACGAGCAGTACTTC.

The CDR3 loop is CASIQVYDGYTF. In nucleotides, the CDR3 is TGTGCCAGCATCCAGGTCTATGATGGCTACACCTTC. The chain employs TRBV9 and TRBJ1-2, with D uncertain. The CDR3 sequence is 12 residues long. Germline CDR1 is SGDLS and CDR2 is YYNGEE. V lost 6 bases and J lost 6, with 12 bases in between.

This clone has just one count. V gene TRBV19 combines with J gene TRBJ1-2, with 10 nucleotides matching TRBD1. The CDR3 sequence is 15 residues long. CDR1 and CDR2 from the germline V gene are LNHDA and SQIVND (reference sequence). Trimming took 6 bases from V and 7 from J; bases not matched to a gene: 11. The CDR3 coding sequence is TGTGCCAGTAGAGACGGACAGGGGGGGATCGGTGGCTACACCTTC. Translating gives CASRDGQGGIGGYTF.

The chain joins TRBV30 to TRBJ1-5; no clear D. Between the trimmed V and J ends, which lost 3 bases and 4 bases, there was a span of 10 bases. CDR3 length: 13 residues. Germline CDR1 and CDR2: GTSNPN and SVGIG (reference sequence). CDR3 protein: CAWSGRENQPQHF. Written as DNA, the CDR3 is TGTGCCTGGAGCGGCCGGGAGAATCAGCCCCAGCATTTT.

This rearrangement joins TRBV7-3 to TRBJ1-3; possibly TRBD1 for D (5 bases). V lost 4 bases to trimming and J lost 2 bases, with 12 bases between them. CDR3 size: 15 residues. Germline-derived CDR1 and CDR2 are SGHTA and FQGTGA. CDR3 amino acids: CASSWGVDAGNTIYF. Written as DNA, the CDR3 is TGTGCCAGCAGCTGGGGGGTTGACGCTGGAAACACCATATATTTT.

V usage is TRBV7-9 and J usage is TRBJ2-7; 7 bases match TRBD1. The CDR3 is 15 amino acids. Germline CDR1 is SEHNR and CDR2 is FQNEAQ (reference sequence). J lost 4 bases, V lost 2 bases, and 8 bases had no gene match. CDR3 DNA sequence: TGTGCCAGCAGCTTACTGGGCGACAGGGCGTACGAGCAGTACTTC. Residues: CASSLLGDRAYEQYF.

The chain employs TRBV19 and TRBJ1-1; D call uncertain. The CDR3 is made up of 14 amino acids. V was cut by 2 bases and J by 1 base, with 8 bases left in between. Germline CDR1 LNHDA, CDR2 SQIVND (reference sequence). In DNA, the CDR3 is TGTGCCAGTAGTATATTCCGAGGGAACACTGAAGCTTTCTTT. Its translation: CASSIFRGNTEAFF.

The chain joins TRBV7-9 to TRBJ1-1, with D uncertain. CDR3 size: 12 residues. The V end lost 1 base, the J end lost 7 bases, and 7 bases lay between the germline ends. The germline V gene has CDR1 SEHNR and CDR2 FQNEAQ (reference sequence). Here the CDR3 reads CASSLGESEAFF. The CDR3 coding sequence is TGTGCCAGCAGCTTAGGTGAGAGTGAAGCTTTCTTT. The whole variable domain, remainder taken from reference TRBV7-9 and TRBJ1-1, is DTGVSQNPRHKITKRGQNVTFRCDPISEHNRLYWYRQTLGQGPEFLTYFQNEAQLEKSRLLSDRFSAERPKGSFSTLEIQRTEQGDSAMYLCASSLGESEAFFGQGTRLTVV.

The gene calls are TRBV2 and TRBJ2-1; maybe TRBD2 (7 bases). This CDR3 region has 11 residues. CDR1 and CDR2 (germline): SNHLY, FYNNEI. The germline V and J ends were trimmed by 6 bases and 9 bases, with 9 bases remaining between them. The DNA of the CDR3 is TGTGCCAGCAGAGGGGGGGGTGAGCAGTTCTTC. Encoded protein: CASRGGGEQFF.

The chain has TRBV25-1 and TRBJ1-1; 9 bases agree with TRBD1. Germline trimming cut 1 base from V and 3 bases from J; bases unmatched to any gene: 6. The CDR3 has 16 amino acids. Germline V gives CDR1 MGHDK, CDR2 SYGVNS. The CDR3 nucleotides are TGTGCCAGCAGTGAATGGGGGACAGGGAGGCACACTGAAGCTTTCTTT. It specifies CASSEWGTGRHTEAFF.

The V call is TRBV6-1, the J call TRBJ2-7; 10 bases agree with TRBD1. Germline-derived CDR1 and CDR2 are MNHNS and SASEGT. V trimming: 7 bases; J trimming: 3 bases; junction bases outside the gene matches: 3. CDR3 length: 13 amino acids. The CDR3 loop reads CASNRDRGYEQYF. The CDR3 DNA is TGTGCCAGCAACCGGGACAGGGGCTACGAGCAGTACTTC.

The chain employs TRBV9 and TRBJ1-2; TRBD1 matches at 7 bases. Germline assignment: CDR1 SGDLS and CDR2 YYNGEE. The CDR3 runs 15 residues. V shed 4 bases, J shed 5 bases, and the junction held 11 bases outside the gene matches. CDR3 region: CASSTGQDVRYGYTF. CDR3 in DNA: TGTGCCAGCAGCACCGGACAGGACGTTAGGTATGGCTACACCTTC.

CDR3 residues: CASSRTGRSPLHF. The DNA of the CDR3 is TGTGCCAGCAGTCGGACAGGGCGGTCACCCCTCCACTTT. The rearrangement joins TRBV6-5 to TRBJ1-6, with TRBD1 identical over 8 bases. This CDR3 has 13 residues. Unmatched junction bases numbered 4, after V lost 5 bases and J lost 10 bases. Germline assignment: CDR1 MNHEY and CDR2 SVGAGI.

V and J are TRBV30 and TRBJ1-4; 7 positions match TRBD1. CDR1 and CDR2 (germline): GTSNPN, SVGIG (reference sequence). CDR3 length: 15 amino acids. With 2 bases clipped from V and 7 bases from J, the junction kept 10 bases outside the gene matches. As DNA, the CDR3 is TGTGCCTGGAGTCTGCGAGGGGGCAGATTTGAAAAACTGTTTTTT. Translating it yields CAWSLRGGRFEKLFF. The full variable domain, its missing parts supplied by reference TRBV30 and TRBJ1-4, is SQTIHQWPATLVQPVGSPLSLECTVEGTSNPNLYWYRQAAGRGLQLLFYSVGIGQISSEVPQNLSASRPQDRQFILSSKKLLLSDSGFYLCAWSLRGGRFEKLFFGSGTQLSVL.